Listed below are T cell receptor beta chains from one sample, sequenced in a study of T cells in tuberculosis. Here immunoSEQ multiplex PCR was the method, and the copy in TCRdb shows in-frame clones only, minus some. The data show 80,000 to 90,000 clones, with approximately 91% seen just once and approximately 2% held by the top ten. The sequenced material came from CD1b-GMM tetramer-negative cells sorted from PBMCs. The source of these receptors is an adult woman with latent tuberculosis. Each CDR3 is given with its conserved first and last residue. The D gene is left open where the match is weak. Where a row states a size, it is once, few, many or the class of an expanded clone; other rows omit it.

v_gene	abundance	d_gene	j_gene	CDR3nt	CDR3aa
TRBV11-2	.	.	TRBJ2-5	TGTGCCAGCAGCTTAGATTTCGCCAGTGTCCAAGAGACCCAGTACTTC	CASSLDFASVQETQYF
TRBV10-3	.	.	TRBJ1-1	TGTGCCATCACCGAGGGGAGGAGCACTGAAGCTTTCTTT	CAITEGRSTEAFF
TRBV19	.	TRBD2	TRBJ2-4	TGTGCCAGTAGTATCCCACTAGCGGGGTCTCTAGCCAAAAACATTCAGTACTTC	CASSIPLAGSLAKNIQYF
TRBV5-1	.	.	TRBJ2-3	TGCGCCAGCAGCTTACGGGTAGGTGCAGATACGCAGTATTTT	CASSLRVGADTQYF
TRBV7-9	once	.	TRBJ1-2	TGTGCCAGCAGCCAAATTTCAACAGGTGAAAACTATGGCTACACCTTC	CASSQISTGENYGYTF
TRBV2	.	TRBD2	TRBJ2-2	TGTGCCAGCAGTGAAGTTGGGGCGGGGGTAAACACCGGGGAGCTGTTTTTT	CASSEVGAGVNTGELFF
TRBV6-1	.	.	TRBJ2-2	TGTGCCAGCAGTGAAGTGAGGGGGGGCACCGGGGAGCTGTTTTTT	CASSEVRGGTGELFF
TRBV27	.	.	TRBJ1-2	TGTGCCAGCAGTTTATCGAGTAAGGGGTACTATGGCTACACCTTC	CASSLSSKGYYGYTF
TRBV5-1	.	TRBD1	TRBJ1-2	TGCGCCAGCAGCTCCTGGACAGGGAGAGACTATGGCTACACCTTC	CASSSWTGRDYGYTF
TRBV6-1	.	.	TRBJ1-3	TGTGCCAGCAGTGAGGTTATCGTTCGGGGAAACACCATATATTTT	CASSEVIVRGNTIYF
TRBV5-1	.	TRBD2	TRBJ2-7	TGCGCCAGCAGCTTGGGGGGAGGGAACGAGCAGTACTTC	CASSLGGGNEQYF
TRBV6-4	.	TRBD1	TRBJ1-4	TGTGCCAGCAGGAGAGGGACAGGGACGGCGGAAAAACTGTTTTTT	CASRRGTGTAEKLFF
TRBV30	.	.	TRBJ1-3	TGTGCCTGGAGTGTATGGGGCGGCTCTGGAAACACCATATATTTT	CAWSVWGGSGNTIYF
TRBV5-1	.	.	TRBJ2-7	TGCGCCAGCAGCTTTTCGGAGATAGCCTACGAGCAGTACTTC	CASSFSEIAYEQYF
TRBV6-1	.	TRBD1	TRBJ1-5	TGTGCCAGCAGTGACCTGACAGGGGTGGGTCAGCCCCAGCATTTT	CASSDLTGVGQPQHF
TRBV21-1	.	.	TRBJ1-4	TGTGCCAGCAGCAGGGCAGTTGCAACTAATGAAAAACTGTTTTTT	CASSRAVATNEKLFF
TRBV18	few	.	TRBJ1-1	TGTGCCAGCTCACCAGGAGGGGCGGGTGAAGCTTTCTTT	CASSPGGAGEAFF
TRBV7-9	.	TRBD1	TRBJ2-3	TGTGCCAGCAGGCCGGACAGGGGGAGCACAGATACGCAGTATTTT	CASRPDRGSTDTQYF
TRBV27	.	.	TRBJ1-2	TGTGCCAGCAGTTTTCGGGGGAGGAACTATGGCTACACCTTC	CASSFRGRNYGYTF
TRBV27	.	.	TRBJ2-2	TGTGCCAGCAGTTTCTTACAGGAGAACACCGGGGAGCTGTTTTTT	CASSFLQENTGELFF
TRBV5-1	.	TRBD2	TRBJ2-3	TGCGCCAGCAGCTTGGCCGGGTCCGGGGGGGGCGGCACAGATACGCAGTATTTT	CASSLAGSGGGGTDTQYF
TRBV7-2	.	TRBD2	TRBJ2-5	TGTGCCAGCAGCTTTAGACTAGCGGGGCAAGAGACCCAGTACTTC	CASSFRLAGQETQYF